This TCR beta chain was sequenced for a study of radiotherapy plus CTLA-4 blockade in lung cancer. The overall study: Objective responses arose in roughly 18% of patients, and over 25% experienced disease control.

As concerns this clone: Antigen specificity is unknown.

In chemo-refractory metastatic non-small-cell lung cancer, patients got ipilimumab CTLA-4 blockade together with focal radiation. Profiled with immunoSEQ multiplex PCR; TCRdb holds only in-frame clones, not every one. Here the sample spans about 50,000 clones, about four fifths being singletons. Regarding the study as a whole: Subsequent to radiotherapy plus ipilimumab, tumor-derived TCR clones underwent expansion in blood.

Germline V CDR1 and CDR2: MNHEY, SMNVEV (reference sequence). This CDR3 region has 16 residues. V lost 5 bases, J lost 5 bases, and 13 bases stayed unmatched. The chain combines TRBV27 with TRBJ1-1; 8 positions match TRBD1. Sequencing used peripheral blood, obtained from a patient treated with radiotherapy plus ipilimumab. This sequence originates from a human donor with non-small cell lung cancer whose response to radiotherapy plus ipilimumab could not be evaluated. For the CDR3, the DNA is TGTGCCAGCAGTCCGACCCGGGACAGGCTAGGGACTGAAGCTTTCTTT. Its protein product is CASSPTRDRLGTEAFF.